Below, one T cell receptor (beta chain) is given with its context. CDR1 and CDR2 (germline): MNHNS, SASEGT. The CDR3 totals 14 residues. With 1 base removed from V and 10 bases from J, the gap between germline ends came to 14 bases. Assay: immunoSEQ multiplex PCR; the TCRdb copy retains only in-frame clones and omits some. The sample comprises fewer than 150,000 clones, approximately 80% of which are singletons, and approximately 6.1% rests with the top ten. The sample comes from a study of blood T cell repertoires in COVID-19. The specimen was peripheral blood. This clonotype was obtained from a human donor in a cohort sampled during active COVID-19. The chain employs TRBV6-1 and TRBJ1-5; weak D call: TRBD1 (6 bases). CDR3 amino acids: CASSEGYRDTPQHF. In DNA, the CDR3 is TGTGCCAGCAGTGAAGGCTATAGGGACACTCCCCAGCATTTT.